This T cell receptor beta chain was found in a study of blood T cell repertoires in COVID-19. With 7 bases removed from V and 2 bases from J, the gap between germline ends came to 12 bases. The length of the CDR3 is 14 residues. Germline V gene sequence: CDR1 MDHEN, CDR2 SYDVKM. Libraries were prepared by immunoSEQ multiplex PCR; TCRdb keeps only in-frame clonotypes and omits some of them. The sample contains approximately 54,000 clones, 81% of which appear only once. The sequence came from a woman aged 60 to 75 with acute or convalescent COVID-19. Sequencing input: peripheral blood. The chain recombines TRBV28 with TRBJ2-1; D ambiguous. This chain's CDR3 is CASTTVQTYNEQFF. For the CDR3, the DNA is TGTGCCAGCACTACGGTACAGACCTACAATGAGCAGTTCTTC.